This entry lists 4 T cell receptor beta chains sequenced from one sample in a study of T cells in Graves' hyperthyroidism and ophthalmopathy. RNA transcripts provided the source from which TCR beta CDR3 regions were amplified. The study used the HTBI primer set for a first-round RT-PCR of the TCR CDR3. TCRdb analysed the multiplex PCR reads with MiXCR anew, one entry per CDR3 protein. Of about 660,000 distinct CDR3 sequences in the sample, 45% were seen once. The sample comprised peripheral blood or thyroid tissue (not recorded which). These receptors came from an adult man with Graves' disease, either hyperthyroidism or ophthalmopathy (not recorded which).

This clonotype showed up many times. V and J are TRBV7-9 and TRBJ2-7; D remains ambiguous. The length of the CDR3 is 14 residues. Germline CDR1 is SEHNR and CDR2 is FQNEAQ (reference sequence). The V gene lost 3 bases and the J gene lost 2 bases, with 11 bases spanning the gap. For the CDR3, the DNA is TGTGCCAGCAGCTTCGACGGCAGAGCCTACGAGCAGTACTTC. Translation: CASSFDGRAYEQYF.

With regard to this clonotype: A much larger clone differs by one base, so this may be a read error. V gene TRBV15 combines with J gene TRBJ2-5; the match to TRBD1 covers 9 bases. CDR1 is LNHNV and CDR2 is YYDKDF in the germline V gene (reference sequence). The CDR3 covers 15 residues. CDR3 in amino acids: CATSKDRGTQETQNF. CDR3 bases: TGTGCCACCAGCAAGGACAGGGGCACCCAAGAGACCCAGAACTTC.

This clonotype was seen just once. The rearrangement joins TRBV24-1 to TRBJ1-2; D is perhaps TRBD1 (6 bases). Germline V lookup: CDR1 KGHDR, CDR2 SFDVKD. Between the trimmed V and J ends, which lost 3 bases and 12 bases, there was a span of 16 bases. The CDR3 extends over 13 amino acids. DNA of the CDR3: TGTGCCACCAGTGATCCTTTACCGACAGGCAACACCTTC. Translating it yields CATSDPLPTGNTF.

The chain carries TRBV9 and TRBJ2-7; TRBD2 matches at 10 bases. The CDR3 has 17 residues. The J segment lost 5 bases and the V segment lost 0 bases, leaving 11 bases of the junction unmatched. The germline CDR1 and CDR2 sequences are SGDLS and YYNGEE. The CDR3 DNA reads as TGTGCCAGCAGCGTAGATGTAGCGGGGGGCCTTCGGGACGAGCAGTACTTC. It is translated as CASSVDVAGGLRDEQYF.